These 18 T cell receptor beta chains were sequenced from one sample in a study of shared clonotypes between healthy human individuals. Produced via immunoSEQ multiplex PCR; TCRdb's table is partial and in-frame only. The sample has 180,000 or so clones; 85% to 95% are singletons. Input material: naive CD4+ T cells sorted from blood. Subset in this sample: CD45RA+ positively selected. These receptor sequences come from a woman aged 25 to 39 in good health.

CDR3 nucleotide sequence: TGCGCCAGCAGCGGGTCCGACAGGAGCTCCTACGAGCAGTACTTC. It encodes CASSGSDRSSYEQYF. The genes are TRBV5-1 and TRBJ2-7, with a possible D match to TRBD1 (6 bases). The V and J ends lost 4 bases and 0 bases respectively, with 14 bases between them. In germline, CDR1 is SGHRS, CDR2 YFSETQ. The CDR3 consists of 15 residues.

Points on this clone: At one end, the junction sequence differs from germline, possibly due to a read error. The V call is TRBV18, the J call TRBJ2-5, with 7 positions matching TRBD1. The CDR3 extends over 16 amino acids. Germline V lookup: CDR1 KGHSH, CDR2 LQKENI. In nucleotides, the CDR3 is TGTACCAGCTCCCCCAGGGACGTCGAAGGGGGCGAGACCCAGTACTTC. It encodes CTSSPRDVEGGETQYF.

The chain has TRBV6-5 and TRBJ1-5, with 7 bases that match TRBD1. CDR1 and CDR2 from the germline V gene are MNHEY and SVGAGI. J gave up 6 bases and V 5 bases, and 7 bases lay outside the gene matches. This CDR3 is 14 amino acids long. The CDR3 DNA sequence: TGTGCCAGCAGTGTACGACAGGGCCGTCAGCCCCAGCATTTT. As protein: CASSVRQGRQPQHF.

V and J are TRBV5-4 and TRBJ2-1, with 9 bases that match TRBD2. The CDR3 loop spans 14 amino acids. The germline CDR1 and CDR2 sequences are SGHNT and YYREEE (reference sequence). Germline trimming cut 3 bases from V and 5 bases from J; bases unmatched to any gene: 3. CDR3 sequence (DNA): TGTGCCAGCAGCTCGGGACTAGCTAACAATGAGCAGTTCTTC. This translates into CASSSGLANNEQFF.

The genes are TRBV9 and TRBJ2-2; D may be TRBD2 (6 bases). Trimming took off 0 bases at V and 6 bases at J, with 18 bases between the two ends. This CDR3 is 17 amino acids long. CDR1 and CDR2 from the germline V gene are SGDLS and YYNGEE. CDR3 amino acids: CASSVDRGLTRPGELFF. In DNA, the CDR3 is TGTGCCAGCAGCGTAGATAGAGGACTAACCCGCCCCGGGGAGCTGTTTTTT.

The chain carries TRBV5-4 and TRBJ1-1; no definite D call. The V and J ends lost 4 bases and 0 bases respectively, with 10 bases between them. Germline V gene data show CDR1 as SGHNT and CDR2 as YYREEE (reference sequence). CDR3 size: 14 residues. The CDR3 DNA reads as TGTGCCAGCAGCCGTGGTACAATGAACACTGAAGCTTTCTTT. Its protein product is CASSRGTMNTEAFF.

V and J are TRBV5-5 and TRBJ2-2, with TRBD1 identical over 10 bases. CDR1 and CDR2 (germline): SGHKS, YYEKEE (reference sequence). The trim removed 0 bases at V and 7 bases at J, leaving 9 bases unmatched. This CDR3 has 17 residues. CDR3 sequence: CASSLDWTGGKNGELFF. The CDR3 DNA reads TGTGCCAGCAGCTTGGACTGGACAGGGGGTAAAAACGGGGAGCTGTTTTTT.

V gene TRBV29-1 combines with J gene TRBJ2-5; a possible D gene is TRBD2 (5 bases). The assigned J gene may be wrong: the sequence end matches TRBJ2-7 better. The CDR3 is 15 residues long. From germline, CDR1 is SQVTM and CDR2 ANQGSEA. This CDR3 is CSVAYTSGGYYEQYF. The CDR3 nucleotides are TGCAGCGTTGCCTATACTTCAGGAGGATACTACGAGCAGTACTTC.

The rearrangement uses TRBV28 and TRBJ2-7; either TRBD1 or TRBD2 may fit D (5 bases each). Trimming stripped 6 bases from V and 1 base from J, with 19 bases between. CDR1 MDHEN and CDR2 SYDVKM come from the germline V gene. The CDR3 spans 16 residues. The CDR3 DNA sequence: TGTGCCAGCAGAGCCAACATGGGGGACCGATCCTACGAGCAGTACTTC. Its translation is CASRANMGDRSYEQYF.

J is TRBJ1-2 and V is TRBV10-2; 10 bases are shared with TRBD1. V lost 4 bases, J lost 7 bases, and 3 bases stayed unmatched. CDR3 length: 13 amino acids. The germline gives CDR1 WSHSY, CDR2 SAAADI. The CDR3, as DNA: TGCGCCAGCAGTGGACAGGGGGCGGGTGGCTACACCTTC. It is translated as CASSGQGAGGYTF.

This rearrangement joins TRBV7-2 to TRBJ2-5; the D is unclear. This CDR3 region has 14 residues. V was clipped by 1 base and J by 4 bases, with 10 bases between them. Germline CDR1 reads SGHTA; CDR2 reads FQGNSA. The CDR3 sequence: CASSLGGSRETQYF. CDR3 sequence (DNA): TGTGCCAGCAGCTTAGGCGGCTCCCGAGAGACCCAGTACTTC.

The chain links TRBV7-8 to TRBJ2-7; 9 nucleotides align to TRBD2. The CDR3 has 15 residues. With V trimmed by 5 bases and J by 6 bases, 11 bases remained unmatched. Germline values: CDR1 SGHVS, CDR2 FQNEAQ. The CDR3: CASSQKGTSWSEQYF. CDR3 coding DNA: TGTGCCAGCAGCCAAAAAGGGACTAGCTGGTCCGAGCAGTACTTC.

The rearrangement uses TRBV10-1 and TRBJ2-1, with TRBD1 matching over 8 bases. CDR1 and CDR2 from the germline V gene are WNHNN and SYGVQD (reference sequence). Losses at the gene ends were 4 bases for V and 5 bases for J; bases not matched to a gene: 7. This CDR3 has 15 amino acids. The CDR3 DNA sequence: TGCGCCAGCAGTGGGGGCCAGGGGGCCGACAATGAGCAGTTCTTC. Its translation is CASSGGQGADNEQFF.

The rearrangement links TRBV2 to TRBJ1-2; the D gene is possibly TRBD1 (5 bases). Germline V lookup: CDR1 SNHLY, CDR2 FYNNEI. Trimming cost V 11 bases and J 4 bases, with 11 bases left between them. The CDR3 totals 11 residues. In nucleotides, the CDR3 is TGTGCCTCTTCCGGGGGCTATGGCTACACCTTC. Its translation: CASSGGYGYTF.

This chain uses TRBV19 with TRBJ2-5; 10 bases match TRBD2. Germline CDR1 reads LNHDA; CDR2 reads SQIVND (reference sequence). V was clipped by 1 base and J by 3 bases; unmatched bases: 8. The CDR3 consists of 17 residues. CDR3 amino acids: CASSIGPGLAGEETQYF. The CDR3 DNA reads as TGTGCCAGTAGTATAGGTCCAGGGCTAGCGGGAGAAGAGACCCAGTACTTC.

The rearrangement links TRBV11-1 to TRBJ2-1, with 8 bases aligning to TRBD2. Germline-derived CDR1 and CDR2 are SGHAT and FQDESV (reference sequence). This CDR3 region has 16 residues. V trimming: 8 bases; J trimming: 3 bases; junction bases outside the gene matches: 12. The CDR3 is CASVPPGGRYYNEQFF. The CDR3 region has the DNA TGTGCCAGCGTCCCCCCTGGCGGGAGGTACTACAATGAGCAGTTCTTC.

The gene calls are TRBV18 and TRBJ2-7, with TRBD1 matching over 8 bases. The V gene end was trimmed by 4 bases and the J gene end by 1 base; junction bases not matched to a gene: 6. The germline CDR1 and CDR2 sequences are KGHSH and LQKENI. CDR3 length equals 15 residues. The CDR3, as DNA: TGTGCCAGCTCACTCCCGGGGACAGGTTCCTACGAGCAGTACTTC. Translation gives CASSLPGTGSYEQYF.

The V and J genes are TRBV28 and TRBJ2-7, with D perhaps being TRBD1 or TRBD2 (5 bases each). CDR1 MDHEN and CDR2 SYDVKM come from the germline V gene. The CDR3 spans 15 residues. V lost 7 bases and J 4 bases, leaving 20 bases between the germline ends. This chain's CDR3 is CASTGATGLRYEQYF. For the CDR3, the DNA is TGTGCCAGCACCGGGGCGACGGGTTTAAGGTACGAGCAGTACTTC.